These 14 T cell receptor beta chains came from one sample sequenced in a study of blood T cell repertoires in COVID-19. Clones were read by immunoSEQ multiplex PCR, and TCRdb kept only the in-frame ones, dropping some. The repertoire holds about 140,000 clones, with approximately 88% as singletons. The sequenced sample was PBMCs or T cells enriched from blood (not recorded which). The origin of the receptors is a man in his 70s who had been exposed to COVID-19.

The chain is built from TRBV18 and TRBJ1-2, with TRBD1 matching over 8 bases. The CDR3 is 16 residues long. CDR1 KGHSH and CDR2 LQKENI come from the germline V gene. V was clipped by 3 bases and J by 4 bases; unmatched bases: 10. The chain's CDR3 is CASSPAGTGNSYGYTF. The CDR3 DNA reads TGTGCCAGCTCACCGGCCGGGACAGGCAACAGCTATGGCTACACCTTC.

The chain recombines TRBV6-5 with TRBJ1-5; perhaps TRBD1 as D (6 bases). V lost 8 bases, J lost 6 bases, and 14 bases lay in between. The CDR3 is 13 residues long. Germline values: CDR1 MNHEY, CDR2 SVGAGI. This CDR3 is CASGTSEGQPQHF. The CDR3 region has the DNA TGTGCCAGCGGGACATCCGAGGGTCAGCCCCAGCATTTT.

This clone was recorded a few times. V is TRBV3-1 (or the pseudogene TRBV3-2) and J is TRBJ1-1, with D possibly TRBD1 on 5 matching bases. CDR1 is LGHDT, CDR2 YNNKEL, per germline (reference sequence). This CDR3 is built from 13 residues. The V end lost 0 bases, the J end lost 6 bases, and 8 bases lay between the germline ends. CDR3 sequence: CASSQEVGAEAFF. The CDR3 DNA follows: TGTGCCAGCAGCCAAGAGGTAGGGGCTGAAGCTTTCTTT.

The V call is TRBV10-2, the J call TRBJ1-6, with D possibly TRBD1 on 6 matching bases. The CDR3 has 16 amino acids. Trimming removed 2 bases at V and 0 bases at J, with 8 bases between. CDR1 is WSHSY, CDR2 SAAADI, per germline. The CDR3 loop reads CASSEDRSSYNSPLHF. In DNA, the CDR3 is TGCGCCAGCAGTGAGGACAGGAGCTCCTATAATTCACCCCTCCACTTT.

A few counts support this clone. The chain recombines TRBV3-1 (or the pseudogene TRBV3-2) with TRBJ1-1, with a weak D call TRBD1 (6 bases). The CDR3 length is 14 residues. Germline assignment: CDR1 LGHDT and CDR2 YNNKEL (reference sequence). V was pared by 4 bases and J by 1 base, with 10 bases between. This CDR3 reads CASSPQGWNTEAFF. The CDR3 DNA sequence: TGTGCCAGCAGCCCCCAGGGGTGGAACACTGAAGCTTTCTTT.

The chain combines TRBV7-9 with TRBJ1-4; 7 nucleotides line up with TRBD1. J lost 6 bases, V lost 6 bases, and 10 bases had no gene match. Germline values: CDR1 SEHNR, CDR2 FQNEAQ (reference sequence). The CDR3 totals 15 residues. As DNA, the CDR3 is TGTGCCAGCAGTTTAACAGGGGTGGGAGATGAAAAACTGTTTTTT. The encoded protein is CASSLTGVGDEKLFF.

The V gene is TRBV30, the J gene TRBJ2-7, with a weak D call TRBD1 (6 bases). Germline values: CDR1 GTSNPN, CDR2 SVGIG (reference sequence). Trimming left V 0 bases short and J 3 bases short, with 9 bases between. The CDR3 covers 13 residues. The CDR3 spells CAWSVQGNYEQYF. For the CDR3, the DNA is TGTGCCTGGAGTGTACAGGGAAACTACGAGCAGTACTTC.

The chain has TRBV7-2 and TRBJ2-3; 13 bases match TRBD2. V shed 6 bases, J shed 4 bases, and the junction held 7 bases outside the gene matches. From germline, CDR1 is SGHTA and CDR2 FQGNSA. CDR3 length: 16 residues. CDR3 loop: CASRETSGRAADTQYF. The CDR3 DNA reads as TGTGCCAGCAGAGAAACTAGCGGGAGGGCCGCAGATACGCAGTATTTT.

The chain couples TRBV19 to TRBJ2-7; 7 nucleotides line up with TRBD2. CDR1 is LNHDA, CDR2 SQIVND, per germline (reference sequence). The CDR3 loop spans 15 amino acids. J gave up 1 base and V 5 bases, and 8 bases lay outside the gene matches. The CDR3 here is CASSVLAARSYEQYF. The DNA for the CDR3 is TGTGCCAGTAGTGTTCTAGCGGCCCGTTCCTACGAGCAGTACTTC.

The genes are TRBV10-2 and TRBJ2-5; 9 nucleotides match TRBD2. V was clipped by 9 bases and J by 5 bases; unmatched bases: 10. Germline V lookup: CDR1 WSHSY, CDR2 SAAADI. CDR3 size: 14 residues. CDR3 protein: CASSSTSGGETQYF. The CDR3 DNA is TGCGCCAGTAGTTCGACTAGCGGAGGGGAGACCCAGTACTTC.

The V call is TRBV24-1, the J call TRBJ2-3, with TRBD2 matching over 7 bases. Germline V gene data show CDR1 as KGHDR and CDR2 as SFDVKD. V trimming: 3 bases; J trimming: 1 base; junction bases outside the gene matches: 3. The CDR3 extends over 15 amino acids. Here the CDR3 reads CATSDRSGGTDTQYF. The CDR3 DNA is TGTGCCACCAGTGATCGGAGCGGGGGCACAGATACGCAGTATTTT.

The rearrangement links TRBV12-3 or TRBV12-4 to TRBJ2-5, with 9 bases lining up with TRBD2. This CDR3 has 13 residues. V was pared by 3 bases and J by 5 bases, with 1 base of the junction left unmatched. CDR3 amino acids: CASSFSGSETQYF. The CDR3 bases are TGTGCCAGCAGTTTTAGCGGGAGTGAGACCCAGTACTTC.

The V call is TRBV4-2, the J call TRBJ2-1; 10 positions agree with TRBD2. The trim removed 1 base at V and 8 bases at J, leaving 11 bases unmatched. This CDR3 comprises 17 residues. The germline V gene encodes CDR1 LGHNA and CDR2 YNFKEQ. In DNA, the CDR3 is TGTGCCAGCAGCCAAGTAACTAGCGGGGAGTTCGGGGATGAGCAGTTCTTC. It encodes CASSQVTSGEFGDEQFF.

This clone was picked up a small number of times. The chain links TRBV29-1 to TRBJ2-5, with TRBD2 matching 7 bases. The CDR3 sequence is 12 residues long. Trimming cost V 3 bases and J 4 bases; bases outside gene matches: 2. CDR1 and CDR2 from the germline V gene are SQVTM and ANQGSEA. As DNA, the CDR3 is TGCAGCGTTGAGAGGGAGGGAGAGACCCAGTACTTC. Protein sequence: CSVEREGETQYF.